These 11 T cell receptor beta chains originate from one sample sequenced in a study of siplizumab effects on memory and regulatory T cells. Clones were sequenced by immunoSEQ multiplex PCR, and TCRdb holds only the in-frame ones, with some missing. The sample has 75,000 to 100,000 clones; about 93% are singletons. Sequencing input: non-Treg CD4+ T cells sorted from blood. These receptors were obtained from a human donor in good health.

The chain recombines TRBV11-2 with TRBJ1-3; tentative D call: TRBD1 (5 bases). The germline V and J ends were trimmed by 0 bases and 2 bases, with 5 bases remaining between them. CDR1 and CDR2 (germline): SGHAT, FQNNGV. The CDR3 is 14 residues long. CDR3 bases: TGTGCCAGCAGCTTAGACAGGGCTGGAAACACCATATATTTT. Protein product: CASSLDRAGNTIYF.

The CDR3 nucleotides are TGCGCCAGCAGCTTCGCAGGGTTCGGCTCTGGAAACACCATATATTTT. Translation gives CASSFAGFGSGNTIYF. The rearrangement links TRBV5-1 to TRBJ1-3; possibly TRBD1 for D (5 bases). The CDR3 totals 16 residues. Trimming removed 2 bases from V and 0 bases from J, with 12 bases in between. CDR1 SGHRS and CDR2 YFSETQ come from the germline V gene. Drawing the rest from reference TRBV5-1 and TRBJ1-3, the complete variable domain is KAGVTQTPRYLIKTRGQQVTLSCSPISGHRSVSWYQQTPGQGLQFLFEYFSETQRNKGNFPGRFSGRQFSNSRSEMNVSTLELGDSALYLCASSFAGFGSGNTIYFGEGSWLTVV.

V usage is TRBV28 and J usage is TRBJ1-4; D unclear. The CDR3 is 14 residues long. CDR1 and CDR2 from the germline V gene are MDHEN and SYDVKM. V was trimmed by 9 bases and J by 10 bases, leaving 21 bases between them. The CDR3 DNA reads TGTGCCAGTCGGACGGAGGCTTCCAACCGAAAACTGTTTTTT. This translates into CASRTEASNRKLFF.

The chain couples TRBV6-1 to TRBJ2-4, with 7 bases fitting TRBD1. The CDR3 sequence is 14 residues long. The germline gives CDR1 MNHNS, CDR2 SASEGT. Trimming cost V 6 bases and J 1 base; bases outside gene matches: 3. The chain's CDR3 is CASRSTGAKNIQYF. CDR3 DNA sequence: TGTGCCAGCAGGTCGACAGGGGCCAAAAACATTCAGTACTTC.

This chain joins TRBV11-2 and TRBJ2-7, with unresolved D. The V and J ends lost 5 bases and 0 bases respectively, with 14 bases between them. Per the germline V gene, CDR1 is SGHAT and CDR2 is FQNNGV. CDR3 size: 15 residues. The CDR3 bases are TGTGCCAGCAGCAGCGACTTTCCGAGCTCCTACGAGCAGTACTTC. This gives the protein CASSSDFPSSYEQYF.

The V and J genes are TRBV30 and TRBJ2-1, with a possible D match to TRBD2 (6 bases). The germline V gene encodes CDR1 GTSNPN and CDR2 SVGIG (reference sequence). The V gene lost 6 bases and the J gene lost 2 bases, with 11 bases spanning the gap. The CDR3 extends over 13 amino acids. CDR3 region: CACSGDTYNEQFF. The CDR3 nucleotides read TGTGCCTGCTCGGGAGACACCTACAATGAGCAGTTCTTC.

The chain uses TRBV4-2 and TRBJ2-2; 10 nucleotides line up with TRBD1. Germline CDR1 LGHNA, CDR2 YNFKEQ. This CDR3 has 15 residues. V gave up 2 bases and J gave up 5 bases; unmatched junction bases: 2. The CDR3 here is CASSQRDRGTGELFF. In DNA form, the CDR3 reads TGTGCCAGCAGCCAAAGGGACAGGGGAACCGGGGAGCTGTTTTTT.

CDR3 DNA: TGTGCCAGCAGCAGTACTAGCGGGAGGTACTCCTACAATGAGCAGTTCTTC. This translates into CASSSTSGRYSYNEQFF. This chain links TRBV21-1 with TRBJ2-1; the table names TRBD2, a call not compared with the DNA. TRBV21-1 is designated a pseudogene. The CDR3 has 17 residues.

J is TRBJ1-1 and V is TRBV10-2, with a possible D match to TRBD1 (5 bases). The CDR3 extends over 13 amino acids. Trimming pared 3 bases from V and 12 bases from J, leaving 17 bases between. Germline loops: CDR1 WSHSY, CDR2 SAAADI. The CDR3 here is CASSEGAGTVTFF. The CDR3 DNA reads TGCGCCAGCAGTGAAGGGGCAGGGACTGTGACTTTCTTT.

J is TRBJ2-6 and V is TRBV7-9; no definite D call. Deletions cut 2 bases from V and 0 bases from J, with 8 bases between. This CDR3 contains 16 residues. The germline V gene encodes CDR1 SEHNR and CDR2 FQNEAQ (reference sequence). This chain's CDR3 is CASSLYLPSGANVLTF. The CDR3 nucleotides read TGTGCCAGCAGCTTATACCTACCCTCTGGGGCCAACGTCCTGACTTTC.

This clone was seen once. CDR3 loop: CATSRDLVAAAHGYTF. Here the CDR3 DNA reads TGTGCCACCAGCAGAGATCTGGTAGCCGCGGCACATGGCTACACCTTC. The genes are TRBV15 and TRBJ1-2; unclear D gene. Looked up from germline, CDR1 is LNHNV and CDR2 is YYDKDF (reference sequence). This CDR3 region has 16 residues. The ends were cut back, 0 bases at V and 6 bases at J, with 17 bases in the middle.